Each of the 16 T cell receptor beta chains below was sequenced from the same sample in a study of T cell repertoires in cytomegalovirus infection (dated by TCRdb to about 2019). Sequenced on an Illumina HiSeq 1500. The public reads were reprocessed in TCRdb via fastp at Q25 and MiXCR, keeping in-frame beta chains. Each CDR3 protein appears once, grouped with its most common genes and DNA. Present in this sample are 350,000 to 550,000 distinct CDR3 sequences, approximately 33% of which were seen just once. The ten largest clones capture around 13% of the sample. Sequences were obtained from PBMCs. All receptors come from a human donor in good health (CMV status not recorded). Some clones in this sample may be carry-over from other donors' samples.

CDR3 DNA: TGTGCCAGCAGCTCACCGACAGCCTACAATGAGCAGTTCTTC. This encodes CASSSPTAYNEQFF. The chain carries TRBV7-2 and TRBJ2-1; D is possibly TRBD1 (5 bases). V shed 4 bases and J shed 2 bases, with 9 bases lying between them. The CDR3 is made up of 14 amino acids. Germline values: CDR1 SGHTA, CDR2 FQGNSA.

There are a few counts of this clonotype. The rearrangement joins TRBV10-3 to TRBJ2-7; the D gene is possibly TRBD2 (6 bases). The CDR3 covers 13 residues. Trimming shortened V by 3 bases and J by 3 bases, and 9 bases separated the two germline ends. CDR1 and CDR2 (germline): ENHRY, SYGVKD. The CDR3 DNA is TGTGCCATCAGTGAAGGAGGGTACTACGAGCAGTACTTC. Translated: CAISEGGYYEQYF.

CDR3 amino acids: CASSGYSNQPQHF. CDR3 DNA sequence: TGTGCCAGCAGCGGCTATAGCAATCAGCCCCAGCATTTT. The chain is built from TRBV11-2 and TRBJ1-5; D not resolved. The CDR3 length is 13 residues. V lost 5 bases to trimming and J lost 0 bases, with 5 bases between them. Germline V CDR1 and CDR2: SGHAT, FQNNGV.

This clonotype has at least ten counts. The chain has TRBV7-8 and TRBJ2-4; 9 bases are shared with TRBD1. V lost 5 bases to trimming and J lost 4 bases; unmatched junction nucleotides: 9. The CDR3 contains 16 residues. Germline lookup yields CDR1 SGHVS and CDR2 FQNEAQ. This CDR3 is CASSLSPGTGKNIQYF. The CDR3 DNA sequence: TGTGCCAGCAGCCTCAGTCCGGGGACAGGGAAAAACATTCAGTACTTC.

The rearrangement uses TRBV6-2 or TRBV6-3 and TRBJ2-3, with 15 nucleotides matching TRBD2. The junction had 5 bases not matched to a gene; V was cut back by 6 bases and J by 4 bases. The CDR3 has 16 amino acids. The germline CDR1 and CDR2 sequences are MNHEY and SVGEGT. The CDR3 DNA sequence: TGTGCCAGCAGAGGACTAGCGGGGGGGCCCGCAGATACGCAGTATTTT. Translation: CASRGLAGGPADTQYF.

The V gene is TRBV5-6, the J gene TRBJ1-5; D remains unclear. Germline CDR1 and CDR2: SGHDT and YYEEEE. V lost 4 bases and J 7 bases, leaving 9 bases between the germline ends. The length of the CDR3 is 12 residues. The CDR3 DNA is TGTGCCAGCAGCATGCGGGGACAGCCCCAGCATTTT. Translation gives CASSMRGQPQHF.

This clonotype was observed a handful of times. The J gene is TRBJ2-5, the V gene TRBV12-3 or TRBV12-4, with 8 bases that match TRBD2. V gave up 7 bases and J gave up 2 bases; unmatched junction bases: 15. The CDR3 consists of 17 residues. The chain's CDR3 is CASTPLAGGPRQETQYF. The CDR3 DNA reads as TGTGCCAGCACTCCCCTGGCGGGGGGCCCACGGCAAGAGACCCAGTACTTC.

This clonotype was detected a few times. The chain links TRBV9 to TRBJ2-3, with 10 bases fitting TRBD1. Trimming removed 4 bases from V and 6 bases from J; junction bases left unmatched: 5. The CDR3 has 14 residues. The germline CDR1 and CDR2 sequences are SGDLS and YYNGEE. The CDR3 DNA reads TGTGCCAGCAGCCCGACAGGGGGCGCGGATACGCAGTATTTT. Amino acid sequence: CASSPTGGADTQYF.

A note on this clonotype: As the CDR3 is not closed by the conserved phenylalanine or tryptophan, this likely results from a read error. The DNA is left out, because the CDR3 cannot be placed on it with certainty; the CDR3 is given as TCRdb lists it. The chain carries TRBV12-3 or TRBV12-4 and TRBJ1-2; TRBD1 reflects the table's D call only, with no check against the DNA. The CDR3 is 16 amino acids in total, end residues counted. The CDR3 protein is CASSLVMGGPRGGYTL.

There are a few counts of this clonotype. The genes are TRBV29-1 and TRBJ2-7; 7 bases fit TRBD1. This CDR3 spans 15 amino acids. The germline V gene has CDR1 SQVTM and CDR2 ANQGSEA. Losses at the gene ends were 1 base for V and 3 bases for J; bases not matched to a gene: 9. In nucleotides, the CDR3 is TGCAGCGTTGAAGTCCCCACAGGGGAAAACTACGAGCAGTACTTC. Its protein product is CSVEVPTGENYEQYF.

This chain uses TRBV4-1 with TRBJ1-1, with D unclear. CDR1 MGHRA and CDR2 YSYEKL come from the germline V gene. CDR3 length: 15 amino acids. Trimming stripped 4 bases from V and 1 base from J, with 13 bases between. CDR3 protein: CASSLRYGRNTEAFF. CDR3 bases: TGCGCCAGCAGCCTCAGATACGGGCGGAACACTGAAGCTTTCTTT.

In this sample, this clonotype turned up a few times. The chain carries TRBV20-1 and TRBJ2-1, with 9 bases matching TRBD2. CDR1 is DFQATT, CDR2 SNEGSKA, per germline (reference sequence). This CDR3 has 14 residues. J was trimmed by 5 bases and V by 5 bases; bases with no gene match: 7. The CDR3 sequence is CSASERGANNEQFF. The CDR3 nucleotides read TGCAGTGCTTCCGAGCGGGGGGCGAACAATGAGCAGTTCTTC.

This clonotype has just a few counts. The chain joins TRBV6-6 to TRBJ1-2; 9 bases are shared with TRBD1. CDR3 length: 15 residues. The V gene end was trimmed by 2 bases and the J gene end by 3 bases; junction bases not matched to a gene: 4. The germline V gene has CDR1 MNHNY and CDR2 SVGAGI (reference sequence). The CDR3 DNA reads as TGTGCCAGCAGTTACCCGGACAGGGGCTACTATGGCTACACCTTC. This codes for CASSYPDRGYYGYTF.

Only a few counts were recorded for this clonotype. The chain is built from TRBV6-8 and TRBJ2-3; the D gene is possibly TRBD2 (6 bases). Trimming removed 6 bases from V and 8 bases from J, with 18 bases in between. CDR3 size: 14 residues. The V gene's germline CDR1 is MNHGY and CDR2 SAAAGT. CDR3 residues: CASRASVGLGTQYF. Written as DNA, the CDR3 is TGTGCCAGCAGGGCTAGCGTCGGGTTAGGTACGCAGTATTTT.

The CDR3 here is CSARGHLGETQYF. The CDR3 DNA is TGCAGCGCCCGCGGGCACCTGGGGGAGACCCAGTACTTC. J is TRBJ2-5 and V is TRBV29-1, with D possibly being TRBD2 (5 bases). The CDR3 is 13 amino acids. From germline, CDR1 is SQVTM and CDR2 ANQGSEA. Trimming pared 7 bases from V and 5 bases from J, leaving 17 bases between.

Comment on this clonotype: A much more abundant neighbour one base away suggests this may be a read error. The rearrangement uses TRBV6-1 and TRBJ1-1, with D hard to call. The CDR3 has 13 residues. Germline V gene lookup returns CDR1 MNHNS and CDR2 SASEGT. This chain's CDR3 is CARSLGPATEAFF. The CDR3 bases are TGTGCCCGCAGCCTCGGACCGGCCACTGAAGCTTTCTTT.